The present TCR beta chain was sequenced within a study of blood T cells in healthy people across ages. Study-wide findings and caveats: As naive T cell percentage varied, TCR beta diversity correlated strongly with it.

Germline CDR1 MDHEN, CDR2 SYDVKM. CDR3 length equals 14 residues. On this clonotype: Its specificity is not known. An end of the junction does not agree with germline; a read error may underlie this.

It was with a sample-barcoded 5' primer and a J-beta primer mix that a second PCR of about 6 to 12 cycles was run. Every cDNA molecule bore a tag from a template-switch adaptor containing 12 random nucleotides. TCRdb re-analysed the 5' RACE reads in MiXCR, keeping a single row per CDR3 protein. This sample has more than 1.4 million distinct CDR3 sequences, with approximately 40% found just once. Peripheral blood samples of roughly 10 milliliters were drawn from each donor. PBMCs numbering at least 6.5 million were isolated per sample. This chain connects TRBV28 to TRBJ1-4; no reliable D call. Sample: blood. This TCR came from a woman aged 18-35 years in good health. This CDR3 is CAGSRLPTSEKLFF. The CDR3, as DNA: TGTGCCGGCAGCCGACTCCCTACCAGCGAAAAACTGTTTTTT.